This is a list of T cell receptor beta chains from one sample in a study of T cells after yellow fever vaccination. TCRdb processed the 5' RACE reads anew with MiXCR; each CDR3 protein has one entry. The sample shows 15,000 or so distinct CDR3 sequences, around 4% of them seen only once. Sequencing was performed on PBMCs, either bulk or a sorted T-cell subset (CD4+, CD8+, memory, or dextramer-sorted; not recorded which), taken 15 days after the yellow fever booster vaccination. The receptor source for this set is a man in his thirties or forties who received the YFV17D yellow fever vaccine. Each CDR3 is given with its conserved first and last residue. The D gene is left open where the match is weak. Sizes are listed as once, few, many, or a class for an expanded clone.

size	D	V	J	CDR3	DNA
many	NA	TRBV10-2	TRBJ2-2	CASSDGGELFF	TGCGCCAGCAGTGATGGGGGGGAGCTGTTTTTT
many	NA	TRBV28	TRBJ1-2	CASRTGYNGYTF	TGTGCCAGCAGAACAGGGTACAATGGCTACACCTTC
few	TRBD2	TRBV20-1	TRBJ2-1	CSAKGLAGVSNEQFF	TGCAGTGCTAAGGGACTAGCGGGAGTCAGCAATGAGCAGTTCTTC
medium-sized	TRBD2	TRBV29-1	TRBJ2-3	CSGRLAGPDTQYF	TGCAGCGGGAGGCTAGCGGGTCCCGATACGCAGTATTTT
few	TRBD1	TRBV12-3/TRBV12-4	TRBJ2-7	CASCLRLGTAQASSYEQYF	TGTGCCAGCTGTTTACGGCTTGGGACAGCTCAGGCCAGCTCCTACGAGCAGTACTTC
medium-sized	TRBD2	TRBV4-1	TRBJ2-2	CASSQERIGQAGIFTTGELFF	TGCGCCAGCAGCCAAGAACGTATTGGTCAAGCGGGAATTTTTACAACCGGGGAGCTGTTTTTT
many	TRBD1	TRBV6-5	TRBJ2-2	CASSLFVQGAGELFF	TGTGCCAGCAGTCTTTTCGTACAGGGGGCCGGGGAGCTGTTTTTT
many	TRBD2	TRBV27	TRBJ2-1	CASRWGGINEQFF	TGTGCCAGCCGGTGGGGGGGGATAAATGAGCAGTTCTTC
many	NA	TRBV1	TRBJ2-3	CTSSLCRGRHPWEVADTQYF	TGCACCAGCAGCCTATGCCGCGGGAGGCACCCTTGGGAGGTCGCAGATACGCAGTATTTT
many	NA	TRBV6-2/TRBV6-3	TRBJ2-1	CASSYLGPQNSYNEQFF	TGTGCCAGCAGTTATCTGGGGCCACAGAACTCCTACAATGAGCAGTTCTTC
many	TRBD2	TRBV9	TRBJ2-5	CASSVGLAGDYQETQYF	TGTGCCAGCAGCGTAGGACTAGCGGGAGACTACCAAGAGACCCAGTACTTC
many	TRBD1	TRBV7-2	TRBJ1-2	CASSSQGQGVKGYGYTF	TGTGCCAGCAGCTCACAGGGACAGGGGGTTAAAGGCTATGGCTACACCTTC
many	NA	TRBV5-1	TRBJ1-6	CASSLAGQRFSPLHF	TGCGCCAGCAGCTTGGCCGGGCAGAGGTTCTCACCCCTCCACTTT
many	NA	TRBV6-5	TRBJ2-7	CASSLAGNSYEQYF	TGTGCCAGCTCACTGGCGGGGAACTCCTACGAGCAGTACTTC
many	NA	TRBV7-9	TRBJ2-1	CASSLVGAKYNEQFF	TGTGCCAGCAGCTTAGTAGGGGCGAAATACAATGAGCAGTTCTTC
many	NA	TRBV20-1	TRBJ1-1	CSARSDTEAFF	TGCAGTGCTCGGTCAGACACTGAAGCTTTCTTT
medium-sized	NA	TRBV10-1	TRBJ2-1	CASSEPDPNNEQFF	TGCGCCAGCAGTGAGCCGGACCCCAACAATGAGCAGTTCTTC
many	NA	TRBV20-1	TRBJ2-1	CSAVGGQGFYNEQFF	TGCAGTGCCGTCGGCGGTCAGGGGTTTTACAATGAGCAGTTCTTC
many	NA	TRBV6-1	TRBJ2-7	CASSARGEQYF	TGTGCCAGCAGTGCTCGAGGGGAGCAGTACTTC
many	TRBD2	TRBV20-1	TRBJ2-1	CSARGGRRTSDYNEQFF	TGCAGTGCTAGAGGAGGTCGGCGGACTAGCGACTACAATGAGCAGTTCTTC
many	TRBD2	TRBV20-1	TRBJ2-7	CSARRLAGAEQYF	TGCAGTGCTAGACGACTAGCGGGAGCCGAGCAGTACTTC
many	TRBD1	TRBV28	TRBJ2-7	CASSLGQTIYEQYF	TGTGCCAGCAGTTTGGGACAGACGATATACGAGCAGTACTTC